The sequence of this T cell receptor beta chain was determined in a study of OX40 agonist ivuxolimab in advanced cancers. Study summary: Patients were infused with ivuxolimab every 2 weeks at 0.01 to 10 mg/kg.

Study-wide results and limits: Dosing at 0.1 to 3.0 mg/kg was accompanied by clonal expansion of CD4+ and CD8+ blood T cells by week 6.

Regarding this clone: Its antigen is as yet unknown.

Some clones are missing from TCRdb's copy, which holds only in-frame ones; the method was immunoSEQ multiplex PCR. Among 60,000 to 75,000 clones listed, around 90% were seen once. CDR1 is SGHDT and CDR2 is YYEEEE in the germline V gene. Trimming stripped 5 bases from V and 3 bases from J, with 14 bases between. The CDR3 extends over 14 amino acids. At baseline, cycle 4 day 1, and cycle 7 day 1, blood was sampled. The chain uses TRBV5-6 and TRBJ2-5, with D perhaps assigned TRBD1 or TRBD2 (5 bases each). The input for sequencing was CD4+ or CD8+ T cells sorted from blood, taken in a trial of the OX40 agonist ivuxolimab. This receptor was obtained from an adult with an advanced solid tumor such as melanoma, head and neck, liver or kidney cancer. CDR3: CASSLQGEKETQYF. For the CDR3, the DNA is TGTGCCAGCAGTCTTCAGGGAGAAAAAGAGACCCAGTACTTC.